Listed here are 28 T cell receptor beta chains from one sample, sequenced in a study of early T cells in non-severe SARS-CoV-2 infection. TCRdb itself ran the 5' RACE reads through MiXCR, one entry per CDR3 protein. The sample includes some 42,000 distinct CDR3 sequences, 5% to 6.5% of them seen just once. This material consisted of whole blood, taken at baseline. Receptors were obtained from an adult who was a healthcare worker with PCR-confirmed SARS-CoV-2 infection or an uninfected control (not recorded which).

There are many counts of this clonotype. This chain links TRBV6-5 with TRBJ2-3; a possible D gene is TRBD2 (5 bases). Per germline, CDR1 MNHEY and CDR2 SVGAGI. V was cut by 7 bases and J by 0 bases, with 8 bases left in between. The CDR3 runs to 13 residues. The CDR3 loop reads CASKAASTDTQYF. The DNA of the CDR3 is TGTGCCAGCAAAGCGGCTAGCACAGATACGCAGTATTTT.

In its sample, this clonotype was seen many times. The chain is built from TRBV27 and TRBJ2-7, with 8 nucleotides matching TRBD1. In germline, CDR1 is MNHEY, CDR2 SMNVEV (reference sequence). This CDR3 is built from 15 residues. Losses at the gene ends were 2 bases for V and 2 bases for J; bases not matched to a gene: 5. DNA of the CDR3: TGTGCCAGCAGTTTAAGACAGGGGCCCACCTACGAGCAGTACTTC. Amino acid sequence: CASSLRQGPTYEQYF.

By share of the sample, this clonotype is medium-sized. The genes are TRBV7-2 and TRBJ2-7, with 9 bases that match TRBD2. Unmatched junction bases numbered 3, after V lost 2 bases and J lost 1 base. The CDR3 totals 15 residues. CDR1 is SGHTA and CDR2 is FQGNSA in the germline V gene. CDR3 nucleotide sequence: TGTGCCAGCAGCTTACCTAGCGGGGTATCCTACGAGCAGTACTTC. This sequence encodes CASSLPSGVSYEQYF.

V and J are TRBV4-3 and TRBJ1-1; TRBD1 matches 8 bases. The CDR3 sequence is 14 residues long. V shed 3 bases and J 3 bases; nucleotides not matched to a gene: 3. Germline V CDR1 and CDR2: LGHNA, YSLEER. DNA of the CDR3: TGCGCCAGCAGCCAGACGACAGGGGACACTGAAGCTTTCTTT. Its protein is CASSQTTGDTEAFF.

There are a few counts of this clonotype. The chain employs TRBV20-1 and TRBJ2-6; D is tentatively TRBD1 or TRBD2 (5 bases each). Trimming took off 6 bases at V and 0 bases at J, with 9 bases between the two ends. Germline V gene sequence: CDR1 DFQATT, CDR2 SNEGSKA (reference sequence). There are 14 residues in the CDR3. The CDR3 DNA is TGCAGTGCGGGGGTAGTCTCTGGGGCCAACGTCCTGACTTTC. Amino acids: CSAGVVSGANVLTF.

This clonotype was recorded at least ten times. The chain links TRBV7-2 to TRBJ2-1; 9 nucleotides line up with TRBD1. The CDR3 sequence is 15 residues long. V trimming: 4 bases; J trimming: 1 base; junction bases outside the gene matches: 2. CDR1 and CDR2 from the germline V gene are SGHTA and FQGNSA. The CDR3 loop reads CASSSGTGSYNEQFF. In DNA form, the CDR3 reads TGTGCCAGCAGCTCAGGGACAGGGTCCTACAATGAGCAGTTCTTC.

V usage is TRBV28 and J usage is TRBJ1-1; D perhaps matches TRBD1 (5 bases). Germline values: CDR1 MDHEN, CDR2 SYDVKM. V was cut by 5 bases and J by 4 bases, with 14 bases left in between. The CDR3 totals 14 residues. CDR3 DNA sequence: TGTGCCAGCAGTCCCACTGCGGGGGGCACTGAAGCTTTCTTT. Protein sequence: CASSPTAGGTEAFF.

This clonotype was observed a handful of times. The V call is TRBV7-9, the J call TRBJ2-5; D unclear. The CDR3 totals 12 residues. Germline CDR1 and CDR2: SEHNR and FQNEAQ (reference sequence). Trimming pared 1 base from V and 5 bases from J, leaving 5 bases between. The CDR3 is CASSLEFETQYF. In DNA, the CDR3 is TGTGCCAGCAGCTTAGAGTTCGAGACCCAGTACTTC.

This clonotype was found many times. The genes are TRBV20-1 and TRBJ2-7; D unresolved. The CDR3 consists of 12 residues. V was cut by 2 bases and J by 7 bases, with 12 bases left in between. Per germline, CDR1 DFQATT and CDR2 SNEGSKA (reference sequence). The CDR3 loop is CSARRKPEEQYF. The CDR3 DNA sequence: TGCAGTGCTAGACGCAAACCAGAAGAGCAGTACTTC.

Many counts were recorded for this clonotype. V gene TRBV12-3 or TRBV12-4 combines with J gene TRBJ1-3, with unresolved D. The CDR3 has 15 amino acids. V was trimmed by 3 bases and J by 0 bases, leaving 9 bases between them. CDR3: CASSFSVSSGNTIYF. Here the CDR3 DNA reads TGTGCCAGCAGTTTTTCAGTCTCCTCTGGAAACACCATATATTTT.

This clonotype came up many times. The V call is TRBV5-4, the J call TRBJ2-5; D might be TRBD1 or TRBD2, each matching 6 bases. Trimming left V 1 base short and J 8 bases short, with 9 bases between. The germline gives CDR1 SGHNT, CDR2 YYREEE (reference sequence). The CDR3 is made up of 12 amino acids. The CDR3 nucleotides read TGTGCCAGCAGCTTGATCGGGGGCACCCAGTACTTC. The encoded protein is CASSLIGGTQYF.

Ten or more counts support this clonotype. The chain uses TRBV20-1 and TRBJ2-7, with D perhaps TRBD1 (6 bases). The length of the CDR3 is 11 residues. Germline CDR1 is DFQATT and CDR2 is SNEGSKA (reference sequence). Trimming took off 5 bases at V and 4 bases at J, with 9 bases between the two ends. The CDR3 loop reads CSAGTGYEQYF. As DNA, the CDR3 is TGCAGTGCTGGCACAGGGTACGAGCAGTACTTC.

The chain uses TRBV29-1 and TRBJ2-5, with TRBD2 matching over 9 bases. The CDR3 runs 11 residues. CDR1 is SQVTM and CDR2 is ANQGSEA in the germline V gene. The junction had 1 base not matched to a gene; V was cut back by 7 bases and J by 4 bases. The CDR3 coding sequence is TGCAGCGGTAGCGGGGGAGAGACCCAGTACTTC. Protein sequence: CSGSGGETQYF.

This clonotype occurred a few times. J is TRBJ1-5 and V is TRBV20-1; the D gene is possibly TRBD1 (5 bases). CDR1 and CDR2 (germline): DFQATT, SNEGSKA (reference sequence). This CDR3 spans 12 amino acids. The V end lost 3 bases, the J end lost 4 bases, and 7 bases lay between the germline ends. The chain's CDR3 is CSASDRNQPQHF. The CDR3 DNA reads as TGCAGTGCTAGCGACAGAAATCAGCCCCAGCATTTT.

This clonotype was observed at least ten times. The chain couples TRBV29-1 to TRBJ2-7, with no clear D. Germline CDR1 reads SQVTM; CDR2 reads ANQGSEA. This CDR3 spans 11 amino acids. V gave up 4 bases and J gave up 5 bases, with 9 bases separating them. The CDR3 coding sequence is TGCAGCGTTGCCGAGAGGAACGAGCAGTACTTC. It is translated as CSVAERNEQYF.

Many counts were recorded for this clonotype. The rearrangement uses TRBV12-3 or TRBV12-4 and TRBJ2-1; TRBD2 aligns across 9 bases. Trimming cost V 6 bases and J 0 bases; bases outside gene matches: 12. The CDR3 is made up of 18 amino acids. CDR3 sequence (DNA): TGTGCCAGCAGCCCCGAGAGGCGGGGGGGAAGCTCCTACAATGAGCAGTTCTTC. Protein: CASSPERRGGSSYNEQFF.

This clonotype was seen at least ten times. This chain uses TRBV12-3 or TRBV12-4 with TRBJ2-7, with TRBD1 matching 9 bases. The length of the CDR3 is 11 residues. J lost 7 bases, V lost 9 bases, and 4 bases had no gene match. The CDR3 spells CASTGGREQYF. The CDR3 DNA sequence: TGTGCCAGTACAGGGGGCAGGGAGCAGTACTTC.

In its sample, this clonotype was seen a few times. The chain employs TRBV10-3 and TRBJ1-6; D uncertain. The germline V and J ends were trimmed by 3 bases and 10 bases, with 13 bases remaining between them. Germline V gene lookup returns CDR1 ENHRY and CDR2 SYGVKD. This CDR3 has 14 amino acids. In DNA, the CDR3 is TGTGCCATCAGTGAAAGTGTGGCAAGATCACCCCTCCACTTT. Its translation is CAISESVARSPLHF.

The rearrangement joins TRBV9 to TRBJ1-1, with 7 bases lining up with TRBD1. CDR3 length: 16 amino acids. The germline gives CDR1 SGDLS, CDR2 YYNGEE. V trimming: 0 bases; J trimming: 6 bases; junction bases outside the gene matches: 11. The CDR3 bases are TGTGCCAGCAGCGTAGCTGTGACAGGGTTTTACGCTGAAGCTTTCTTT. Encoded protein: CASSVAVTGFYAEAFF.

This clonotype was seen repeatedly, ten times or more. The V gene is TRBV19, the J gene TRBJ1-5, with TRBD1 matching over 9 bases. After removal of 6 bases from V and 3 bases from J, the junction contained 6 bases not matched to a gene. The V gene's germline CDR1 is LNHDA and CDR2 SQIVND (reference sequence). The CDR3 contains 15 residues. Written as DNA, the CDR3 is TGTGCCAGTAGACCCGGGACAGGGTTCAATCAGCCCCAGCATTTT. Translating gives CASRPGTGFNQPQHF.

This chain connects TRBV20-1 to TRBJ2-1; 13 nucleotides line up with TRBD2. CDR1 is DFQATT and CDR2 is SNEGSKA in the germline V gene (reference sequence). Unmatched junction bases numbered 6, after V lost 3 bases and J lost 4 bases. The CDR3 length is 16 residues. The CDR3 spells CSARKLAGGVYNEQFF. CDR3 in DNA: TGCAGTGCTAGGAAACTAGCGGGGGGGGTGTACAATGAGCAGTTCTTC.

This clonotype was seen at least ten times. V is TRBV9 and J is TRBJ1-2; D gene unclear. Between the trimmed V and J ends, which lost 2 bases and 8 bases, there was a span of 4 bases. This CDR3 has 10 amino acids. Germline lookup yields CDR1 SGDLS and CDR2 YYNGEE. For the CDR3, the DNA is TGTGCCAGCAGCGTTTTAGGCTACACCTTC. Its translation is CASSVLGYTF. The full variable domain, completed using reference TRBV9 and TRBJ1-2, is DSGVTQTPKHLITATGQRVTLRCSPRSGDLSVYWYQQSLDQGLQFLIQYYNGEERAKGNILERFSAQQFPDLHSELNLSSLELGDSALYFCASSVLGYTFGSGTRLTVV.

This clonotype was seen at least ten times. The CDR3 reads CASSSDSFPRYEQYF. CDR3 nucleotides: TGTGCCAGCAGTTCCGACTCGTTTCCCCGGTACGAGCAGTACTTC. The rearrangement links TRBV12-3 or TRBV12-4 to TRBJ2-7; D is unresolved. V lost 4 bases and J 4 bases, leaving 17 bases between the germline ends. The CDR3 extends over 15 amino acids.

Of note for this clonotype: A much larger clone lies a single base off, so this may be a read error. V is TRBV7-3 and J is TRBJ2-1; no clear D gene. The CDR3 runs to 15 residues. V was shortened by 5 bases and J by 3 bases, with 14 bases between the two germline ends. CDR1 is SGHTA and CDR2 is FQGTGA in the germline V gene. The CDR3 DNA is TGTGCCAGCAGCGAGCAGTTTTCATACTACAATGAGCAGTTCTTC. This encodes CASSEQFSYYNEQFF.

This clonotype was seen ten or more times. The chain has TRBV5-6 and TRBJ1-1; a weak D match, TRBD1 (6 bases). Trimming left V 4 bases short and J 1 base short, with 11 bases between. The CDR3 has 14 amino acids. CDR1 SGHDT and CDR2 YYEEEE come from the germline V gene. This chain's CDR3 is CASSPLGGNTEAFF. The CDR3 DNA reads TGTGCCAGCAGCCCGCTAGGGGGGAACACTGAAGCTTTCTTT.

This clonotype has just a few counts. V usage is TRBV18 and J usage is TRBJ1-1, with unresolved D. The CDR3 totals 14 residues. CDR1 is KGHSH, CDR2 LQKENI, per germline. V was clipped by 1 base and J by 4 bases, with 10 bases between them. This CDR3 reads CASSPLGKGTEAFF. CDR3 nucleotide sequence: TGTGCCAGCTCACCACTGGGGAAGGGCACTGAAGCTTTCTTT.

The table lists this clonotype with many counts. The J gene is TRBJ2-1, the V gene TRBV2; no firm D call. Germline CDR1 is SNHLY and CDR2 is FYNNEI. This CDR3 is 13 amino acids long. The V end lost 8 bases, the J end lost 0 bases, and 8 bases lay between the germline ends. The CDR3 DNA is TGTGCCAGCTCACCGGTCTCCTACAATGAGCAGTTCTTC. This sequence encodes CASSPVSYNEQFF.

This clonotype was found many times. This chain links TRBV6-5 with TRBJ2-2, with 8 positions matching TRBD1. There are 16 residues in the CDR3. Per germline, CDR1 MNHEY and CDR2 SVGAGI. With V trimmed by 4 bases and J by 0 bases, 4 bases remained unmatched. Here the CDR3 reads CASSSAGGANTGELFF. For the CDR3, the DNA is TGTGCCAGCAGTTCCGCAGGGGGCGCGAACACCGGGGAGCTGTTTTTT.